The rows below give T cell receptor beta chains drawn from one sample of a study of CD8+ T cells in alopecia areata. Some clones are missing from TCRdb's copy, which holds only in-frame ones; the method was immunoSEQ multiplex PCR. The sample includes a few hundred thousand clones, roughly two fifths seen only once; the top ten take under 0.55%. The sample consisted of CD4+ T cells sorted from blood, taken around week 30, from a patient treated with tofacitinib. These receptors all come from a human donor with alopecia areata. Each CDR3 is given with its conserved first and last residue. A D gene is named only where the DNA matches it firmly. Clone size is shown for a subset of rows, as once, few, many or a class of expanded clone.

d_gene	v_gene	abundance	j_gene	CDR3aa	CDR3nt
NA	TRBV9	NA	TRBJ2-1	CASSVGGQGWNEQFF	TGTGCCAGCAGCGTAGGTGGTCAGGGGTGGAATGAGCAGTTCTTC
TRBD1	TRBV10-3	NA	TRBJ1-2	CAISTGQVYTF	TGTGCCATCAGCACAGGACAGGTCTACACCTTC
NA	TRBV9	NA	TRBJ2-1	CASSVATIMSEQFF	TGTGCCAGCAGCGTAGCTACGATAATGAGTGAGCAGTTCTTC
NA	TRBV2	NA	TRBJ2-2	CASGGKGRPDTGELFF	TGTGCCAGCGGGGGAAAGGGACGGCCGGACACCGGGGAGCTGTTTTTT
TRBD2	TRBV30	NA	TRBJ2-3	CAWSVGTNQDTQYF	TGTGCCTGGAGTGTTGGGACTAATCAAGATACGCAGTATTTT
TRBD2	TRBV12-5	many	TRBJ2-7	CASGLVPGGPIEQYF	TGTGCTAGTGGTTTGGTACCGGGAGGGCCGATCGAGCAGTACTTC
NA	TRBV29-1	NA	TRBJ2-7	CSVESQGYEQYF	TGCAGCGTCGAATCACAGGGTTACGAGCAGTACTTC
NA	TRBV29-1	few	TRBJ1-5	CSAWWGGNQPQHF	TGCAGCGCCTGGTGGGGGGGAAATCAGCCCCAGCATTTT
NA	TRBV5-4	NA	TRBJ1-6	CASSPGDYSNSPLHF	TGTGCCAGCAGCCCAGGGGATTATTCTAATTCACCCCTCCACTTT
TRBD1	TRBV7-2	few	TRBJ2-3	CASSLTGTGSTDTQYF	TGTGCCAGCAGCTTAACCGGGACAGGGAGCACAGATACGCAGTATTTT
NA	TRBV6-5	NA	TRBJ2-5	CASSYWVGETQYF	TGTGCCAGCAGTTACTGGGTCGGGGAGACCCAGTACTTC
NA	TRBV19	NA	TRBJ2-1	CASSIRTFSYNEQFF	TGTGCCAGTAGTATTCGGACTTTCTCCTACAATGAGCAGTTCTTC
NA	TRBV7-3	NA	TRBJ2-5	CASSPSAGLQETQYF	TGTGCCAGCAGCCCCTCCGCGGGCCTGCAAGAGACCCAGTACTTC
NA	TRBV7-2	NA	TRBJ2-5	CASSLVFGGSGETQYF	TGTGCCAGCAGCTTAGTTTTTGGTGGGAGCGGAGAGACCCAGTACTTC
TRBD1	TRBV5-6	NA	TRBJ2-7	CASRRQGAEEQYF	TGTGCCAGCAGGAGACAGGGGGCAGAGGAGCAGTACTTC
NA	TRBV30	NA	TRBJ1-5	CAWSVQDQPQHF	TGTGCCTGGAGTGTACAAGATCAGCCCCAGCATTTT
NA	TRBV29-1	few	TRBJ1-2	CSALGRGAGDGYTF	TGCAGCGCTCTGGGAAGGGGTGCAGGGGATGGCTACACCTTC
NA	TRBV15	NA	TRBJ2-3	CATSRDVRGTDTQYF	TGTGCCACCAGCAGAGATGTGAGGGGCACAGATACGCAGTATTTT
NA	TRBV11-2	NA	TRBJ2-7	CASSPRGGQRYEQYF	TGTGCCAGCAGCCCCCGAGGAGGACAGAGATACGAGCAGTACTTC
TRBD1	TRBV18	few	TRBJ1-5	CASSPGTAEPQHF	TGTGCCAGCTCACCAGGGACAGCTGAGCCCCAGCATTTT
NA	TRBV18	few	TRBJ2-1	CASSPRLSEGNEQFF	TGTGCCAGCTCACCACGCCTAAGTGAAGGAAATGAGCAGTTCTTC
NA	TRBV7-9	NA	TRBJ2-6	CASSFSIGANVLTF	TGTGCCAGCAGCTTCTCTATCGGGGCCAACGTCCTGACTTTC
TRBD1	TRBV7-9	NA	TRBJ1-1	CASRYKWGQKNTEAFF	TGTGCCAGCAGATACAAGTGGGGACAGAAGAACACTGAAGCTTTCTTT
TRBD2	TRBV2	few	TRBJ2-7	CASSSSGLLYF	TGTGCCAGCAGTTCTAGCGGTCTCTTGTACTTC
NA	TRBV30	few	TRBJ2-2	CAWRHRDRDGELFF	TGTGCCTGGAGGCACAGGGATCGGGACGGGGAGCTGTTTTTT
NA	TRBV29-1	NA	TRBJ2-7	CSVARTGRGEQYF	TGCAGCGTCGCCAGGACAGGGCGGGGGGAGCAGTACTTC
NA	TRBV30	NA	TRBJ1-3	CAIRYRSSGNTIYF	TGTGCCATCCGGTACCGAAGCTCTGGAAACACCATATATTTT
TRBD1	TRBV27	NA	TRBJ2-3	CASSLRTGGTDTQYF	TGTGCCAGCAGTTTAAGGACAGGGGGCACAGATACGCAGTATTTT
TRBD1	TRBV2	few	TRBJ2-6	CASSGQGYGANVLTF	TGTGCCAGCAGCGGACAGGGATATGGGGCCAACGTCCTGACTTTC
TRBD1	TRBV4-2	NA	TRBJ1-5	CASSQDPQGVRPQHF	TGTGCCAGCAGCCAAGACCCCCAGGGGGTGAGACCCCAGCATTTT
TRBD1	TRBV4-1	NA	TRBJ1-2	CASSQPRDRGGGYTF	TGCGCCAGCAGCCAACCCCGGGACAGGGGAGGTGGCTACACCTTC
TRBD2	TRBV5-6	NA	TRBJ2-7	CASSPYSGESYEQYF	TGTGCCAGCAGCCCATATAGCGGGGAAAGCTACGAGCAGTACTTC
NA	TRBV30	NA	TRBJ1-3	CAWSRGTHSGNTIYF	TGTGCCTGGAGTCGTGGGACCCACTCTGGAAACACCATATATTTT
TRBD1	TRBV6-5	NA	TRBJ1-5	CASSYATGGDQPQHF	TGTGCCAGCAGTTACGCGACAGGGGGCGATCAGCCCCAGCATTTT
TRBD1	TRBV27	few	TRBJ2-6	CASREQGTGANVLTF	TGTGCCAGCAGAGAACAGGGGACTGGGGCCAACGTCCTGACTTTC
NA	TRBV11-3	few	TRBJ2-7	CASSSEQYF	TGTGCCAGCAGCTCGGAGCAGTACTTC
NA	TRBV29-1	few	TRBJ1-1	CSVTGQSGNTEAFF	TGCAGCGTCACTGGACAGTCGGGGAACACTGAAGCTTTCTTT
NA	TRBV27	NA	TRBJ1-5	CASGGRYNQPQHF	TGTGCCAGCGGAGGCCGTTATAATCAGCCCCAGCATTTT
NA	TRBV19	NA	TRBJ2-2	CASSIGTVNTGELFF	TGTGCCAGTAGTATAGGGACGGTGAACACCGGGGAGCTGTTTTTT
TRBD1	TRBV4-2	NA	TRBJ1-1	CASSQGQENTEAFF	TGTGCCAGCAGCCAGGGACAGGAAAACACTGAAGCTTTCTTT
TRBD1	TRBV19	NA	TRBJ2-7	CASSMYRGSSYEQYF	TGTGCCAGTAGCATGTACAGGGGGAGCTCCTACGAGCAGTACTTC
NA	TRBV2	NA	TRBJ1-1	CASSRDSGGGTEAFF	TGTGCCAGCAGTCGAGACTCCGGAGGGGGAACTGAAGCTTTCTTT
TRBD1	TRBV29-1	NA	TRBJ1-5	CSVRRQGEGQPQHF	TGCAGCGTCCGAAGACAGGGGGAGGGTCAGCCCCAGCATTTT
TRBD1	TRBV15	few	TRBJ2-7	CATSRDRGTGNEQYF	TGTGCCACCAGCAGAGATCGAGGGACAGGGAACGAGCAGTACTTC
NA	TRBV5-1	NA	TRBJ2-6	CASSLAPGANVLTF	TGCGCCAGCAGCTTGGCCCCAGGGGCCAACGTCCTGACTTTC
TRBD2	TRBV19	NA	TRBJ2-1	CASSSSSGGAQASYNEQFF	TGTGCCAGTAGTTCCTCTAGCGGGGGGGCCCAAGCTTCCTACAATGAGCAGTTCTTC
TRBD1	TRBV10-3	NA	TRBJ1-1	CAISESKISGGGEAFF	TGTGCCATCAGTGAGTCGAAAATTTCAGGGGGCGGCGAAGCTTTCTTT
NA	TRBV6-6	NA	TRBJ1-2	CASSLGQIYGYTF	TGTGCCAGCAGTCTCGGACAGATCTATGGCTACACCTTC
TRBD1	TRBV29-1	NA	TRBJ1-2	CSVSVQGANGYTF	TGCAGCGTTTCGGTTCAGGGGGCCAATGGCTACACCTTC
TRBD1	TRBV29-1	NA	TRBJ1-2	CSVLLRDRVGSGYTF	TGCAGCGTTCTTCTCCGGGACAGGGTAGGGAGTGGCTACACCTTC
NA	TRBV29-1	few	TRBJ2-5	CSATQGRETQYF	TGCAGCGCGACCCAGGGGAGGGAGACCCAGTACTTC
NA	TRBV7-8	few	TRBJ2-1	CASGFNEQFF	TGTGCCAGCGGTTTCAATGAGCAGTTCTTC
TRBD1	TRBV6-1	few	TRBJ1-2	CASSPNRGPVGYTF	TGTGCCAGCAGCCCAAACAGGGGGCCGGTTGGCTACACCTTC
NA	TRBV5-1	NA	TRBJ1-2	CASSLLQEHYGYTF	TGCGCCAGCAGCTTGCTTCAGGAACACTATGGCTACACCTTC
TRBD2	TRBV7-2	NA	TRBJ2-1	CASSLTSAHTDEQFF	TGTGCCAGCAGCTTGACTAGCGCACACACCGATGAGCAGTTCTTC